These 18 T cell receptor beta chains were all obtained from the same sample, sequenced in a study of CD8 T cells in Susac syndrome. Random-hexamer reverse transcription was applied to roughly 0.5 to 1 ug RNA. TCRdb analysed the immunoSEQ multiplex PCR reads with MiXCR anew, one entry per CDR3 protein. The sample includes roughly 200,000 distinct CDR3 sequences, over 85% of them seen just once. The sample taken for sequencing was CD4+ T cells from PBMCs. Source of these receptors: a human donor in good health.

The CDR3 loop reads CASSQEGTGTTEAFF. The CDR3 DNA follows: TGTGCCAGCAGCCAAGAAGGGACAGGGACCACTGAAGCTTTCTTT. The rearrangement joins TRBV3-1 to TRBJ1-1; 9 positions agree with TRBD1. Looked up from germline, CDR1 is LGHDT and CDR2 is YNNKEL (reference sequence). CDR3 length equals 15 residues. J was trimmed by 4 bases and V by 0 bases; bases with no gene match: 3.

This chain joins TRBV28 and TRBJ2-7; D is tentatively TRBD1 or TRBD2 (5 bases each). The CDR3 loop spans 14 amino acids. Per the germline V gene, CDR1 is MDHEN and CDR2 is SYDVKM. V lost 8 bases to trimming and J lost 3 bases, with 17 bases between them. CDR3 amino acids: CASRPRDPFYEQYV. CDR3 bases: TGTGCCAGCCGACCTAGGGACCCCTTCTACGAGCAGTACGTC.

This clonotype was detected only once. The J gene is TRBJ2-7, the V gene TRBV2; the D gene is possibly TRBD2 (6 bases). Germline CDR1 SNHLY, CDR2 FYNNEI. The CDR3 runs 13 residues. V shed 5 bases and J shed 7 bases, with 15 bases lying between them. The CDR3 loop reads CASSQEGLGEQYV. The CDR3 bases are TGTGCCAGCAGTCAGGAGGGTTTGGGGGAGCAGTACGTC.

The CDR3 coding sequence is TGCGCCAGCAGGGGGGAGGCCCAATGGACCCAGTACTTC. Encoded protein: CASRGEAQWTQYF. The V gene is TRBV4-1, the J gene TRBJ2-5; D perhaps matches TRBD2 (6 bases). V lost 6 bases and J 7 bases, leaving 15 bases between the germline ends. From germline, CDR1 is MGHRA and CDR2 YSYEKL. The CDR3 extends over 13 amino acids.

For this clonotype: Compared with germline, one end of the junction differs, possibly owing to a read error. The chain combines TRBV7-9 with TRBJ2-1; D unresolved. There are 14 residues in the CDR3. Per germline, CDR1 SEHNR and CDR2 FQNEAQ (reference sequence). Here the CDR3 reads CASSRLNSNNEQFF. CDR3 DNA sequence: TGTGCCAGCAGCCGTCTGAACTCCAACAATGAGCAGTTCTTC. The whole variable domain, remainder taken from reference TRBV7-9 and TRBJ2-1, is DTGVSQNPRHKITKRGQNVTFRCDPISEHNRLYWYRQTLGQGPEFLTYFQNEAQLEKSRLLSDRFSAERPKGSFSTLEIQRTEQGDSAMYLCASSRLNSNNEQFFGPGTRLTVL.

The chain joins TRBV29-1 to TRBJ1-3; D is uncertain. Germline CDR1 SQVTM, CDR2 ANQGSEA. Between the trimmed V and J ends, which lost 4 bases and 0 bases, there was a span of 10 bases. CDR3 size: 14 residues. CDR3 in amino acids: CSVVTTLSGNTIYF. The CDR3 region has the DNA TGCAGCGTTGTGACAACTCTCTCTGGAAACACCATATATTTT. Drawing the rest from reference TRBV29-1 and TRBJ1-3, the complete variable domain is SAVISQKPSRDICQRGTSLTIQCQVDSQVTMMFWYRQQPGQSLTLIATANQGSEATYESGFVIDKFPISRPNLTFSTLTVSNMSPEDSSIYLCSVVTTLSGNTIYFGEGSWLTVV.

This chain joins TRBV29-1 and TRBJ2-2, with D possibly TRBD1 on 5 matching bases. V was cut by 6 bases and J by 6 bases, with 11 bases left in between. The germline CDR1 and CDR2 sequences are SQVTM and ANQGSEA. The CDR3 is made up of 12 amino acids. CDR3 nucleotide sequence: TGCAGCGTCCAGGGAATAGCCGGGGAGCTGTTTTTT. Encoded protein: CSVQGIAGELFF.

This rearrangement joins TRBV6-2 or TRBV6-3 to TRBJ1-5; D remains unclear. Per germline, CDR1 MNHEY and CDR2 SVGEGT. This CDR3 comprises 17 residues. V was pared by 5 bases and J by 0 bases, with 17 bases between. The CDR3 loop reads CASSDTMQVYSNQPQHF. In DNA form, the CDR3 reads TGTGCCAGCAGTGACACAATGCAGGTCTATAGCAATCAGCCCCAGCATTTT.

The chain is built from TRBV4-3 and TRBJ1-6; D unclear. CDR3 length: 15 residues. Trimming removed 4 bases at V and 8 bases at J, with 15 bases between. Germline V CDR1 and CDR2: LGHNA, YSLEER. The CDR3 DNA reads TGCGCCAGCAGCCTGGAGGCCTTGAGGGATTCACCCCTCCACTTT. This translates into CASSLEALRDSPLHF.

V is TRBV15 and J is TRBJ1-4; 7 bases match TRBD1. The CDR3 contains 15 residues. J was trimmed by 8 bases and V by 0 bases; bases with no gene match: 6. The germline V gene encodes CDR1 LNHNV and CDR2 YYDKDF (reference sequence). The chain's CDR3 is CATSREPGGGEKLFF. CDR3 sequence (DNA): TGTGCCACCAGCAGAGAGCCAGGGGGTGGGGAAAAACTGTTTTTT.

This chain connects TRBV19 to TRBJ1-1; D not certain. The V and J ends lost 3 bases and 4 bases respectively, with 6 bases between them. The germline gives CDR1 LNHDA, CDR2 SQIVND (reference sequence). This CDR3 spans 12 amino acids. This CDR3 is CASSIQPTEAFF. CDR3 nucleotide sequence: TGTGCCAGTAGTATTCAACCCACTGAAGCTTTCTTT.

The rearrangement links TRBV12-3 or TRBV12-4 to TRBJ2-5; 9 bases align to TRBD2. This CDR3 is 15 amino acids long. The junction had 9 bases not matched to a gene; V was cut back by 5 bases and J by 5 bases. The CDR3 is CASSPPGGGAETQYF. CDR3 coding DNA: TGTGCCAGCAGTCCCCCGGGCGGGGGGGCGGAGACCCAGTACTTC.

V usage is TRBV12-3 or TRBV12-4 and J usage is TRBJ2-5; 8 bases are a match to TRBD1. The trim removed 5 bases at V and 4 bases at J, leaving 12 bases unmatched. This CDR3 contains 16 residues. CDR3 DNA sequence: TGTGCCAGCAGTCTTCCCCGGGACAGGACAGGAGAGACCCAGTACTTC. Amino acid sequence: CASSLPRDRTGETQYF.

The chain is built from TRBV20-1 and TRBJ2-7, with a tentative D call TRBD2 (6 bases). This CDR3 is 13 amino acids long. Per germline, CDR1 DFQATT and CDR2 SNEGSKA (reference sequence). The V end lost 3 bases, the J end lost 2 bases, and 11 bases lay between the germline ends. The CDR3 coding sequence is TGCAGTGCTAGCCAGGGACTCGCCTACGAGCAGTACTTC. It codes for CSASQGLAYEQYF.

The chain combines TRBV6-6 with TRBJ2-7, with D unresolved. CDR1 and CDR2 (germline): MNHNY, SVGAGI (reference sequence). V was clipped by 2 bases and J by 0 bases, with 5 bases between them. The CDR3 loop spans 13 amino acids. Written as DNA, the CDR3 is TGTGCCAGCAGTTACGAAGGCTCCTACGAGCAGTACGTC. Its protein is CASSYEGSYEQYV.

The CDR3 reads CAWISLSGGQYF. In nucleotides, the CDR3 is TGTGCCTGGATCTCCCTTAGCGGGGGGCAGTATTTT. The chain joins TRBV30 to TRBJ2-3, with TRBD2 matching 9 bases. V trimming: 4 bases; J trimming: 11 bases; junction bases outside the gene matches: 7. CDR1 is GTSNPN and CDR2 is SVGIG in the germline V gene (reference sequence). The length of the CDR3 is 12 residues. Looking up the rest from reference TRBV30 and TRBJ2-3 gives the full variable domain: SQTIHQWPATLVQPVGSPLSLECTVEGTSNPNLYWYRQAAGRGLQLLFYSVGIGQISSEVPQNLSASRPQDRQFILSSKKLLLSDSGFYLCAWISLSGGQYFGPGTRLTVL.

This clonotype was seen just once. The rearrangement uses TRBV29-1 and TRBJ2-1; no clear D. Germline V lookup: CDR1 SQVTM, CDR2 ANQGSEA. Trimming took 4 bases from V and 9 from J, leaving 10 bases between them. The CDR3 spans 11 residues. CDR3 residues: CSVARAIEQFF. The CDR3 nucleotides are TGCAGCGTTGCAAGGGCTATTGAGCAGTTCTTC.

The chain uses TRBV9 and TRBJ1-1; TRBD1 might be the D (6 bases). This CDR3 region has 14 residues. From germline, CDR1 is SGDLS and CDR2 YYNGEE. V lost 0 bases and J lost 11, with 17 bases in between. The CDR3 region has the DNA TGTGCCAGCAGCGTAGGAGGAGGGGGGTATGGGGCTTTCTTT. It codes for CASSVGGGGYGAFF.